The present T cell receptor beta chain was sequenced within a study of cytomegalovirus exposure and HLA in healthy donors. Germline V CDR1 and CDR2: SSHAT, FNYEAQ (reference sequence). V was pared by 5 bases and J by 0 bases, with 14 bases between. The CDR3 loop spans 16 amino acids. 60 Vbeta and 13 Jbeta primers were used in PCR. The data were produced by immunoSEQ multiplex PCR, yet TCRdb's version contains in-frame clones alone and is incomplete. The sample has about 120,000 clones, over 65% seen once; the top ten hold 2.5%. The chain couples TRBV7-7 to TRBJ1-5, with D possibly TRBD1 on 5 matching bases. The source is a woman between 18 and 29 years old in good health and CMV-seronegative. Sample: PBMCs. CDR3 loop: CASSIPGLHSNQPQHF. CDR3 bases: TGTGCCAGCAGCATACCGGGACTTCATAGCAATCAGCCCCAGCATTTT.